The 15 T cell receptor beta chains presented below share a single source sample, sequenced in a study of cytotoxic CD8 clonotypes in ibrutinib-treated CLL. Repertoires were generated with immunoSEQ multiplex PCR, while TCRdb's copy carries only in-frame clones and drops some. The sample lists roughly 160,000 clones, roughly four fifths occurring once. The material was PBMCs, obtained after 12 months of ibrutinib treatment. The receptors shown here come from a human donor with chronic lymphocytic leukemia.

The sample holds one count of this clone. The V call is TRBV21-1, the J call TRBJ2-3; the listed D gene, TRBD2, was not tested against the DNA. TRBV21-1 is recorded as a pseudogene. This CDR3 has 11 residues. Here the CDR3 reads CASRRIDTQYF. The CDR3 DNA sequence: TGTGCCAGCAGGAGGATAGATACGCAGTATTTT.

The V gene is TRBV25-1, the J gene TRBJ2-5, with TRBD1 as a possible D gene (6 bases). Germline-derived CDR1 and CDR2 are MGHDK and SYGVNS. The CDR3 contains 16 residues. V was cut by 5 bases and J by 7 bases, with 23 bases left in between. CDR3 nucleotide sequence: TGTGCCAGCAGTAGGCTTGGCAGGGGTGTTGGCGGGACCCAGTACTTC. Amino acids: CASSRLGRGVGGTQYF.

This CDR3 is CASSKGVTGLRPEKLFF. Written as DNA, the CDR3 is TGTGCCAGCAGCAAAGGGGTCACAGGGCTTCGACCTGAAAAACTGTTTTTT. The chain couples TRBV21-1 to TRBJ1-4; the D call of TRBD1 is as the table states it, not checked on the DNA. TRBV21-1 is an annotated pseudogene. CDR3 length equals 17 residues.

The J gene is TRBJ2-1, the V gene TRBV4-1; 7 bases align to TRBD2. From germline, CDR1 is MGHRA and CDR2 YSYEKL. This CDR3 has 17 amino acids. V was pared by 2 bases and J by 2 bases, with 9 bases of the junction left unmatched. Here the CDR3 DNA reads TGCGCCAGCAGCCAAATTGGGGGGAGGGGTACCTACAATGAGCAGTTCTTC. This codes for CASSQIGGRGTYNEQFF.

This rearrangement joins TRBV5-5 to TRBJ2-1, with TRBD2 matching over 10 bases. The V segment lost 1 base and the J segment 8 bases; nucleotides outside the gene matches: 15. The germline V gene encodes CDR1 SGHKS and CDR2 YYEKEE (reference sequence). The CDR3 spans 18 residues. Written as DNA, the CDR3 is TGTGCCAGCAGCTTGAATCCGACTAGCGGGCCCCCTTGGGATGAGCAGTTCTTC. Protein: CASSLNPTSGPPWDEQFF.

As concerns this clone: One junction end does not reproduce the germline sequence, and a read error may be involved. The chain couples TRBV27 to TRBJ1-4; 10 nucleotides align to TRBD1. Germline CDR1 reads MNHEY; CDR2 reads SMNVEV (reference sequence). CDR3 length: 15 residues. The CDR3 here is CAGSLLGTGDEKLFF. The CDR3 nucleotides are TGTGCCGGCAGTTTATTAGGGACAGGGGACGAAAAACTGTTTTTT.

In this sample, this clone turned up once. The rearrangement joins TRBV28 to TRBJ1-2; 9 nucleotides align to TRBD1. With 5 bases clipped from V and 4 bases from J, the junction kept 23 bases outside the gene matches. CDR3 length equals 20 residues. The germline gives CDR1 MDHEN, CDR2 SYDVKM. CDR3 sequence: CASSGRESYRGPGASYGYTF. The CDR3 region has the DNA TGTGCCAGCAGTGGTAGGGAGAGTTACAGGGGGCCGGGAGCCTCCTATGGCTACACCTTC.

The V call is TRBV27, the J call TRBJ1-5; 11 nucleotides match TRBD1. The V and J ends lost 5 bases and 6 bases, in that order; junction bases with no gene match: 3. The CDR3 covers 14 residues. Germline-derived CDR1 and CDR2 are MNHEY and SMNVEV (reference sequence). The CDR3 reads CASSRDRGSQPQHF. CDR3 in DNA: TGTGCCAGCAGTCGGGACAGGGGGAGTCAGCCCCAGCATTTT.

J is TRBJ2-5 and V is TRBV7-9; D remains unclear. Trimming cost V 5 bases and J 3 bases, with 25 bases left between them. CDR3 length: 18 amino acids. Germline values: CDR1 SEHNR, CDR2 FQNEAQ (reference sequence). The CDR3 here is CASSPLLGRTTAEETQYF. The CDR3 region has the DNA TGTGCCAGCAGCCCTCTACTCGGGCGGACCACTGCGGAAGAGACCCAGTACTTC. The full variable domain, its missing parts supplied by reference TRBV7-9 and TRBJ2-5, is DTGVSQNPRHKITKRGQNVTFRCDPISEHNRLYWYRQTLGQGPEFLTYFQNEAQLEKSRLLSDRFSAERPKGSFSTLEIQRTEQGDSAMYLCASSPLLGRTTAEETQYFGPGTRLLVL.

The chain uses TRBV7-9 and TRBJ1-6; 9 bases fit TRBD1. This CDR3 comprises 15 residues. V was pared by 1 base and J by 9 bases, with 4 bases of the junction left unmatched. CDR1 SEHNR and CDR2 FQNEAQ come from the germline V gene (reference sequence). CDR3 protein: CASSLDGTGTSPLHF. The CDR3 bases are TGTGCCAGCAGCTTAGACGGGACAGGGACTTCACCCCTCCACTTT.

The chain couples TRBV7-2 to TRBJ1-2, with D possibly matching TRBD1 (5 bases). V was clipped by 6 bases and J by 4 bases, with 9 bases between them. The CDR3 is 12 amino acids. Germline V gives CDR1 SGHTA, CDR2 FQGNSA. The CDR3 DNA reads as TGTGCCAGCAGGGAAGACAGCTATGGCTACACCTTC. It encodes CASREDSYGYTF.

This sequence joins TRBV7-2 and TRBJ2-7; either TRBD1 or TRBD2 may supply D (6 bases each). The CDR3 spans 15 residues. Trimming removed 1 base at V and 0 bases at J, with 10 bases between. CDR1 SGHTA and CDR2 FQGNSA come from the germline V gene. For the CDR3, the DNA is TGTGCCAGCAGCTTAGAGGGGGGCTTCTCCTACGAGCAGTACTTC. Amino acid sequence: CASSLEGGFSYEQYF.

This clone appeared a single time. The J gene is TRBJ1-2, the V gene TRBV29-1; D might be TRBD1 (5 bases). V was trimmed by 0 bases and J by 5 bases, leaving 13 bases between them. Germline loops: CDR1 SQVTM, CDR2 ANQGSEA. The CDR3 consists of 14 residues. The DNA for the CDR3 is TGCAGCGTTGAAGACGACGGGGCAGGGTATGGCTACACCTTC. Translated: CSVEDDGAGYGYTF.

J is TRBJ2-3 and V is TRBV27; D is unresolved. The CDR3 covers 13 residues. Per the germline V gene, CDR1 is MNHEY and CDR2 is SMNVEV (reference sequence). V was trimmed by 6 bases and J by 4 bases, leaving 11 bases between them. CDR3 in DNA: TGTGCCAGCAGCCCGAAACCTCCAGATACGCAGTATTTT. Residues: CASSPKPPDTQYF.

The genes are TRBV7-2 and TRBJ1-1; D remains unclear. Germline V gene data show CDR1 as SGHTA and CDR2 as FQGNSA. This CDR3 contains 15 residues. V was clipped by 2 bases and J by 1 base, with 11 bases between them. The CDR3 DNA sequence: TGTGCCAGCAGCTTACGATTCAGGTCGAACACTGAAGCTTTCTTT. It translates to CASSLRFRSNTEAFF.